This TCR beta chain appears in the sequencing data of a study of PD-1 blockade in classical Hodgkin lymphoma. Generated by immunoSEQ multiplex PCR, the TCRdb table keeps only in-frame clones and is missing some. The sample includes 50,000 to 75,000 clones, more than 80% of them seen just once. The patients all showed relapse after autologous stem cell transplantation, while their brentuximab vedotin exposure varied. Deletions cut 1 base from V and 9 bases from J, with 13 bases between. CDR1 and CDR2 (germline): SGHVS, FQNEAQ. The CDR3 is 14 amino acids. The V call is TRBV7-8, the J call TRBJ2-1, with D perhaps being TRBD1 or TRBD2 (6 bases each). This receptor was taken from a human donor with classical Hodgkin lymphoma. The sequencing here drew on peripheral blood mononuclear cells (PBMCs), taken at baseline. The CDR3 DNA follows: TGTGCCAGCAGCTTAGTAGTAGGGGGGACTGAGCAGTTCTTC. This translates into CASSLVVGGTEQFF. Combining the CDR3 with reference TRBV7-8 and TRBJ2-1 gives the whole variable domain GAGVSQSPRYKVAKRGQDVALRCDPISGHVSLFWYQQALGQGPEFLTYFQNEAQLDKSGLPSDRFFAERPEGSVSTLKIQRTQQEDSAVYLCASSLVVGGTEQFFGPGTRLTVL.